The 20 T cell receptor beta chains given below trace back to one sample, sequenced in a study of regulatory T cells in long-lasting Graves disease. The sample's time point: persistent/refractory GD, antithyroid drugs over 5 years with positive TRAb. The TCR library was prepared using RNA isolated from PBMCs. Assembly of TCR beta libraries relied on iRepertoire HTBI primers together with Arm-PCR of CDR3 regions. A single record per CDR3 protein comes from TCRdb applying MiXCR to the multiplex PCR reads. There are 400,000 to 500,000 distinct CDR3 sequences in the sample; roughly a fifth occur only once, and approximately 15% lies in the top ten. The sequenced sample was peripheral blood mononuclear cells (PBMCs), obtained when the disease was refractory, from a patient treated with antithyroid drugs. These receptors originate from a female donor with Graves disease.

The chain recombines TRBV15 with TRBJ2-1, with a weak D call TRBD1 (6 bases). Germline V gene sequence: CDR1 LNHNV, CDR2 YYDKDF (reference sequence). Trimming removed 5 bases at V and 0 bases at J, with 14 bases between. The CDR3 is 16 amino acids. The CDR3: CATSQGTVSSYNEQFF. The CDR3 DNA reads TGTGCCACCAGCCAGGGGACGGTGAGCTCCTACAATGAGCAGTTCTTC.

This clonotype was observed at least ten times. The rearrangement joins TRBV12-3 or TRBV12-4 to TRBJ2-7, with a weak D call TRBD2 (5 bases). CDR3 size: 14 residues. With 8 bases removed from V and 3 bases from J, the gap between germline ends came to 17 bases. In nucleotides, the CDR3 is TGTGCCAGCGGGAGAAAGGTGTCCCTCTACGAGCAGTACTTC. This translates into CASGRKVSLYEQYF.

This clonotype came up a few times. The chain employs TRBV4-1 and TRBJ2-7, with no clear D. CDR3 length equals 16 residues. CDR1 MGHRA and CDR2 YSYEKL come from the germline V gene. Between the trimmed V and J ends, which lost 1 base and 0 bases, there was a span of 13 bases. CDR3 sequence reads: CASSQVYSGGSYEQYF. CDR3 nucleotides: TGCGCCAGCAGCCAAGTCTATTCTGGCGGCTCCTACGAGCAGTACTTC.

This clonotype was counted ten times or more. The chain is built from TRBV12-3 or TRBV12-4 and TRBJ1-1; D is ambiguous. V shed 10 bases and J shed 4 bases, with 13 bases lying between them. The CDR3 contains 12 residues. The CDR3: CAIQSYSTEAFF. The CDR3, as DNA: TGTGCCATCCAGTCGTACAGCACTGAAGCTTTCTTT.

This chain links TRBV20-1 with TRBJ2-3; D might be TRBD1 (5 bases). Looked up from germline, CDR1 is DFQATT and CDR2 is SNEGSKA (reference sequence). The CDR3 contains 14 residues. Deletions cut 0 bases from V and 4 bases from J, with 11 bases between. The CDR3 is CSARDSQGADTQYF. CDR3 in DNA: TGCAGTGCTAGAGATTCCCAGGGCGCAGATACGCAGTATTTT.

The table lists this clonotype with a few counts. This chain links TRBV5-1 with TRBJ2-7; possibly TRBD2 for D (6 bases). This CDR3 region has 14 residues. V was pared by 6 bases and J by 2 bases, with 15 bases between. CDR1 is SGHRS and CDR2 is YFSETQ in the germline V gene. This CDR3 is CASTADAGPYEQYF. The CDR3 bases are TGCGCCAGCACCGCAGACGCGGGACCCTACGAGCAGTACTTC.

The V gene is TRBV20-1, the J gene TRBJ1-3; TRBD1 might be the D (5 bases). Trimming stripped 3 bases from V and 4 bases from J, with 13 bases between. Germline CDR1 is DFQATT and CDR2 is SNEGSKA (reference sequence). This CDR3 spans 14 amino acids. CDR3 coding DNA: TGCAGTGCTAGCGGCAGGGACTCCGGAAACACCATATATTTT. This sequence encodes CSASGRDSGNTIYF.

V usage is TRBV28 and J usage is TRBJ2-3, with no clear D. The CDR3 consists of 15 residues. V dropped 3 bases and J dropped 1 base, with 11 bases sitting between them. Per germline, CDR1 MDHEN and CDR2 SYDVKM. This CDR3 reads CASSFTGTRTDTQYF. The CDR3 nucleotides read TGTGCCAGCAGTTTCACGGGCACCCGCACAGATACGCAGTATTTT.

Worth noting for this clonotype: This may be a read error: a much more frequent sequence differs by one nucleotide. This rearrangement joins TRBV12-3 or TRBV12-4 to TRBJ1-2; D perhaps matches TRBD1 (5 bases). The CDR3 has 14 amino acids. CDR3 sequence: CASSPDDRFHGYAF. The CDR3 DNA follows: TGTGCCAGCAGTCCCGACGACAGATTCCATGGCTACGCCTTC.

This clonotype was seen many times. The chain employs TRBV2 and TRBJ1-1; TRBD1 matches 9 bases. The germline V gene has CDR1 SNHLY and CDR2 FYNNEI. V dropped 5 bases and J dropped 5; count of bases not matched to a gene: 3. The length of the CDR3 is 13 residues. CDR3 in DNA: TGTGCCAGCAGTTACAGGGGGCTGACTGAAGCTTTCTTT. This codes for CASSYRGLTEAFF.

The V gene is TRBV2, the J gene TRBJ2-2; D gene unclear. The V gene lost 6 bases and the J gene lost 5 bases, with 25 bases spanning the gap. The V gene's germline CDR1 is SNHLY and CDR2 FYNNEI. The CDR3 covers 18 residues. In DNA form, the CDR3 reads TGTGCCAGCAGGGGAACCAAAGAGTTGGGAACGATGACCGGGGAGCTGTTTTTT. Translated, it gives CASRGTKELGTMTGELFF.

Comment on this clonotype: A much larger clone lies one base from this, so it may be a read error. The chain has TRBV7-9 and TRBJ2-7; D unresolved. CDR1 is SEHNR, CDR2 FQNEAQ, per germline (reference sequence). Trimming shortened V by 8 bases and J by 0 bases, and 14 bases separated the two germline ends. The CDR3 covers 14 residues. This CDR3 reads CASSSGAHSYEQYF. The CDR3 DNA reads TGTGCCAGCTCGTCGGGCGCCCACTCCTACGAGCAGTACTTC.

As DNA, the CDR3 is TGTGCCAGCAGCGCAGCAGGGGGGAACTACGAGGTGCAGTACTTC. Protein product: CASSAAGGNYEVQYF. The chain uses TRBV9 and TRBJ2-7, with TRBD1 as a possible D gene (7 bases). V was shortened by 3 bases and J by 9 bases, with 22 bases between the two germline ends. Germline CDR1 SGDLS, CDR2 YYNGEE. This CDR3 is 15 amino acids long. Complete variable domain (other parts from reference TRBV9 and TRBJ2-7): DSGVTQTPKHLITATGQRVTLRCSPRSGDLSVYWYQQSLDQGLQFLIQYYNGEERAKGNILERFSAQQFPDLHSELNLSSLELGDSALYFCASSAAGGNYEVQYFGPGTRLTVT.

The chain carries TRBV27 and TRBJ1-1, with 7 bases identical to TRBD1. The junction had 4 bases not matched to a gene; V was cut back by 0 bases and J by 0 bases. Looked up from germline, CDR1 is MNHEY and CDR2 is SMNVEV (reference sequence). This CDR3 has 16 amino acids. The CDR3 loop is CASSLSTGNMNTEAFF. CDR3 sequence (DNA): TGTGCCAGCAGTTTATCGACAGGGAACATGAACACTGAAGCTTTCTTT.

This rearrangement joins TRBV28 to TRBJ2-1; TRBD2 matches at 8 bases. The germline V gene has CDR1 MDHEN and CDR2 SYDVKM. V shed 8 bases and J 10 bases; nucleotides not matched to a gene: 10. CDR3 length: 13 amino acids. Written as DNA, the CDR3 is TGTGCCAGCGCCAATAGCGGGAAAACCGAGCAGTTCTTC. Protein: CASANSGKTEQFF.

There are many counts of this clonotype. The chain employs TRBV6-1 and TRBJ1-5, with 10 bases aligning to TRBD1. The CDR3 totals 15 residues. Trimming cost V 8 bases and J 2 bases; bases outside gene matches: 6. Per the germline V gene, CDR1 is MNHNS and CDR2 is SASEGT. The CDR3, as DNA: TGTGCCAGCGCAGCCGGGACAGGGGGCAATCAGCCCCAGCATTTT. It specifies CASAAGTGGNQPQHF.

The CDR3 DNA sequence: TGTGCCAGCAGCCACGAAACTAGCGGGAGGTCCTACGAGCAGTACTTC. Its protein product is CASSHETSGRSYEQYF. The chain couples TRBV3-1 to TRBJ2-7; 12 bases line up with TRBD2. CDR1 is LGHDT, CDR2 YNNKEL, per germline (reference sequence). The CDR3 is 16 amino acids. With 3 bases clipped from V and 1 base from J, the junction kept 4 bases outside the gene matches.

This clonotype was seen repeatedly, ten times or more. The J gene is TRBJ1-5, the V gene TRBV7-3; possible D gene TRBD1, 5 bases. Germline V gives CDR1 SGHTA, CDR2 FQGTGA. The CDR3 sequence is 13 residues long. The germline V and J ends were trimmed by 5 bases and 3 bases, with 8 bases remaining between them. Written as DNA, the CDR3 is TGTGCCAGCAGCCCAGGGCACAATCAGCCCCAGCATTTT. Translating gives CASSPGHNQPQHF.

This clonotype came up many times. The chain is built from TRBV27 and TRBJ1-5, with unresolved D. The CDR3 length is 13 residues. The V and J ends lost 5 bases and 0 bases respectively, with 5 bases between them. CDR1 is MNHEY and CDR2 is SMNVEV in the germline V gene (reference sequence). DNA for the CDR3: TGTGCCAGCAGTCCTTATAGCAATCAGCCCCAGCATTTT. This sequence encodes CASSPYSNQPQHF.

This clonotype was observed many times. CDR3 protein: CATHGGRAYEQYF. CDR3 DNA: TGTGCCACCCATGGAGGACGGGCTTACGAGCAGTACTTC. V and J are TRBV10-3 and TRBJ2-7, with a tentative D call TRBD2 (5 bases). The CDR3 spans 13 residues. Looked up from germline, CDR1 is ENHRY and CDR2 is SYGVKD. With 10 bases removed from V and 4 bases from J, the gap between germline ends came to 17 bases.